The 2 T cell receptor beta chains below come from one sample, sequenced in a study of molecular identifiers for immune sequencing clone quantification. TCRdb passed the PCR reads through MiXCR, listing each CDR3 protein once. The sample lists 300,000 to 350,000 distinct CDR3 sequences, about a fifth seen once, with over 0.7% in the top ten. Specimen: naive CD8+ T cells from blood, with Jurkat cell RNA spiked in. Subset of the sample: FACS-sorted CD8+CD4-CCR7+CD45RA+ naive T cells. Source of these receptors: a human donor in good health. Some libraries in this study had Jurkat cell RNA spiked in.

The CDR3 protein is CASRWTGGPYEQYF. The CDR3 DNA sequence: TGTGCCAGCAGGTGGACAGGGGGCCCTTACGAGCAGTACTTC. The J gene is TRBJ2-7, the V gene TRBV27, with 11 positions matching TRBD1. V lost 6 bases to trimming and J lost 4 bases; unmatched junction nucleotides: 5. Germline V gives CDR1 MNHEY, CDR2 SMNVEV (reference sequence). This CDR3 contains 14 residues.

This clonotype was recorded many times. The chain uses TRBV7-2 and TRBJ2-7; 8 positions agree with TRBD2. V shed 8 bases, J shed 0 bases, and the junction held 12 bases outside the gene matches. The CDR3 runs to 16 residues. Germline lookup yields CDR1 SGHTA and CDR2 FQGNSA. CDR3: CASGIGAGGVSYEQYF. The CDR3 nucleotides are TGTGCCAGCGGCATAGGTGCGGGAGGCGTCTCCTACGAGCAGTACTTC.